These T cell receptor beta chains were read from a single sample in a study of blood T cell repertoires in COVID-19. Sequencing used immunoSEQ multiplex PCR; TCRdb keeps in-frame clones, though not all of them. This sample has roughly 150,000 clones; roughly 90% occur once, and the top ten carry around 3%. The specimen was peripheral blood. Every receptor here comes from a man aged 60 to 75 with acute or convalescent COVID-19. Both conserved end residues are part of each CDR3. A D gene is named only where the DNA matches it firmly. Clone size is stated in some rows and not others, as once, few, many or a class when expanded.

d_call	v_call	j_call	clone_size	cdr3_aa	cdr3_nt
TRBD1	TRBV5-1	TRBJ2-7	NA	CASRASGTDYEQYF	TGCGCCAGCCGGGCCTCCGGGACAGATTACGAGCAGTACTTC
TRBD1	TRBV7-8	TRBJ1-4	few	CASSLAKTPGQGWMPTNEKLFF	TGTGCCAGCAGCTTAGCGAAGACCCCGGGACAGGGGTGGATGCCAACTAATGAAAAACTGTTTTTT
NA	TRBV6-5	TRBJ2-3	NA	CASSLGGNTDTQYF	TGTGCCAGCAGTTTAGGGGGTAACACAGATACGCAGTATTTT
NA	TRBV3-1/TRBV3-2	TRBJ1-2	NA	CASRHLQGGGLYGYTF	TGTGCCAGCAGACATTTACAAGGGGGAGGGCTTTATGGCTACACCTTC
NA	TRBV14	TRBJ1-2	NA	CASSTGTSLGYTF	TGTGCCAGCAGCACCGGGACATCTTTAGGCTACACCTTC
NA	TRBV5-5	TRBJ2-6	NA	CASRRQDPGGVTSGANVLTF	TGTGCCAGCAGGCGACAGGACCCCGGCGGTGTTACTTCTGGGGCCAACGTCCTGACTTTC
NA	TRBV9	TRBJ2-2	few	CASSTLTSPNTGELFF	TGTGCCAGCAGCACCCTGACTAGTCCTAACACCGGGGAGCTGTTTTTT
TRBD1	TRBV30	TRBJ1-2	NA	CAWSTGQRYGYTF	TGTGCCTGGAGTACGGGACAGAGGTATGGCTACACCTTC
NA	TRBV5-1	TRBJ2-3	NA	CASSFGSDTQYF	TGCGCCAGCAGCTTCGGGTCTGATACGCAGTATTTT
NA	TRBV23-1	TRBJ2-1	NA	CASTPGQGRSYNEQFF	TGCGCCAGCACCCCAGGCCAGGGCCGCTCCTACAATGAGCAGTTCTTC
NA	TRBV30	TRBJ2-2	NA	CAWSPTATGELFF	TGTGCCTGGAGTCCAACAGCCACCGGGGAGCTGTTTTTT
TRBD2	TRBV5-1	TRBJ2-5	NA	CASLKTGTSGGNLGETQYF	TGCGCCAGCCTGAAAACTGGGACTAGCGGGGGGAACCTAGGAGAGACCCAGTACTTC
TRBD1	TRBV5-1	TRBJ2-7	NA	CATSRDRAYEQYF	TGCGCCACCTCCCGGGACAGGGCCTACGAGCAGTACTTC
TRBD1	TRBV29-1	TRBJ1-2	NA	CSANPGGYGYTF	TGCAGCGCCAATCCAGGGGGCTATGGCTACACCTTC
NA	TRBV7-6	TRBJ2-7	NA	CASSPIGGYEQYF	TGTGCCAGCAGCCCCATCGGGGGATACGAGCAGTACTTC
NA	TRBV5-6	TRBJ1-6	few	CASSLVGARYNSPLHF	TGTGCCAGCAGCTTGGTCGGCGCGCGGTATAATTCACCCCTCCACTTT
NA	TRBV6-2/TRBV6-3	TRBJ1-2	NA	CASSYGQVGSSGYTF	TGTGCCAGCAGTTATGGGCAGGTTGGGTCCAGCGGCTACACCTTC
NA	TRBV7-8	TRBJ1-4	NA	CASSMGAGVNEKLFF	TGTGCCAGCAGCATGGGGGCAGGGGTTAATGAAAAACTGTTTTTT
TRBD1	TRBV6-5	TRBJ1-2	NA	CASSSTGGGYTF	TGTGCCAGCAGTTCCACAGGGGGGGGCTACACCTTC
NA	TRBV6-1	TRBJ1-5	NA	CASSEVPTDRWNQPQHF	TGTGCCAGCAGTGAAGTCCCTACAGACAGGTGGAATCAGCCCCAGCATTTT
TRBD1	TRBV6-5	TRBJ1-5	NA	CASSTWTGSNQPQHF	TGTGCCAGCAGTACCTGGACAGGTAGCAATCAGCCCCAGCATTTT
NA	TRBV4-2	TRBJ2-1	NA	CASSQDSSRSYNEQFF	TGTGCCAGCAGCCAAGATAGTAGCCGTTCCTACAATGAGCAGTTCTTC
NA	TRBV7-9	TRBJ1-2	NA	CASSHGQGGGYTF	TGTGCCAGCAGCCACGGGCAGGGAGGGGGCTACACCTTC
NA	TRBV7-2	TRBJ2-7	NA	CASSLVADGRFRYF	TGTGCCAGCAGCTTAGTAGCGGACGGGCGGTTTCGGTACTTC
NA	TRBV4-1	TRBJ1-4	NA	CASSQVAAKLFF	TGCGCCAGCAGCCAAGTTGCTGCGAAACTGTTTTTT
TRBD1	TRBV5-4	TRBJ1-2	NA	CASSDRDSNYGYTF	TGTGCCAGCAGCGACCGGGACAGTAACTATGGCTACACCTTC
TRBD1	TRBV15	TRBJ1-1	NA	CATSRSGQGGRNTEAFF	TGTGCCACCAGCAGATCGGGACAGGGAGGCAGGAACACTGAAGCTTTCTTT